These 16 T cell receptor beta chains share one sample of origin, sequenced in a study of blood T cell repertoires in COVID-19. Here immunoSEQ multiplex PCR was the method, and the copy in TCRdb shows in-frame clones only, minus some. The sample shows 150,000 to 200,000 clones, about 80% of them seen only once. Sequencing was carried out using peripheral blood. These receptors originate from a middle-aged woman with COVID-19, enrolled during active disease.

This clone appeared once. The chain recombines TRBV5-6 with TRBJ1-5; the D is unclear. V dropped 2 bases and J dropped 0 bases, with 6 bases sitting between them. CDR1 and CDR2 from the germline V gene are SGHDT and YYEEEE. The CDR3 runs to 14 residues. In DNA form, the CDR3 reads TGTGCCAGCAGCTTCGGTTATAGCAATCAGCCCCAGCATTTT. This translates into CASSFGYSNQPQHF.

The J gene is TRBJ2-7, the V gene TRBV5-1; TRBD2 matches at 9 bases. This CDR3 has 16 amino acids. The germline V gene has CDR1 SGHRS and CDR2 YFSETQ. V trimming: 3 bases; J trimming: 1 base; junction bases outside the gene matches: 8. The chain's CDR3 is CASSWQSGRPSYEQYF. The CDR3 DNA sequence: TGCGCCAGCAGCTGGCAAAGCGGGAGGCCGTCCTACGAGCAGTACTTC.

The chain is built from TRBV28 and TRBJ2-3, with 7 positions matching TRBD1. This CDR3 spans 12 amino acids. The ends lost 5 bases at V and 5 bases at J; junction bases unmatched: 1. CDR1 MDHEN and CDR2 SYDVKM come from the germline V gene. CDR3 sequence (DNA): TGTGCCAGCAGTGACAGGGAAGATACGCAGTATTTT. Its protein is CASSDREDTQYF.

This chain connects TRBV20-1 to TRBJ1-3, with D perhaps TRBD1 (6 bases). This CDR3 has 15 amino acids. The germline V gene has CDR1 DFQATT and CDR2 SNEGSKA (reference sequence). Trimming left V 3 bases short and J 2 bases short, with 14 bases between. CDR3 sequence: CSASPLDRPGNTIYF. CDR3 sequence (DNA): TGCAGTGCTAGTCCCCTGGACAGACCTGGAAACACCATATATTTT.

The chain recombines TRBV27 with TRBJ2-5; 9 bases line up with TRBD1. The germline V gene encodes CDR1 MNHEY and CDR2 SMNVEV (reference sequence). The CDR3 is 14 residues long. The V segment lost 8 bases and the J segment 5 bases; nucleotides outside the gene matches: 9. CDR3 loop: CASAKTGGPETQYF. The CDR3 coding sequence is TGTGCCAGCGCCAAAACAGGGGGCCCGGAGACCCAGTACTTC.

This rearrangement joins TRBV7-8 to TRBJ1-2; possible D gene TRBD1, 5 bases. The CDR3 is 14 amino acids. V was shortened by 1 base and J by 5 bases, with 11 bases between the two germline ends. Germline V gene data show CDR1 as SGHVS and CDR2 as FQNEAQ. The CDR3 here is CASSLDSGTYGYTF. The CDR3 nucleotides are TGTGCCAGCAGCTTAGACTCAGGGACTTATGGCTACACCTTC.

The gene calls are TRBV29-1 and TRBJ2-5, with TRBD2 identical over 13 bases. Trimming at V came to 7 bases and at J to 5 bases, leaving 7 bases not matched to a gene. The CDR3 contains 14 residues. CDR1 is SQVTM, CDR2 ANQGSEA, per germline. Here the CDR3 DNA reads TGCAGCGCCTGGACTAGCGGGGGTTGGGAGACCCAGTACTTC. Residues: CSAWTSGGWETQYF. The full variable domain, its missing parts supplied by reference TRBV29-1 and TRBJ2-5, is SAVISQKPSRDICQRGTSLTIQCQVDSQVTMMFWYRQQPGQSLTLIATANQGSEATYESGFVIDKFPISRPNLTFSTLTVSNMSPEDSSIYLCSAWTSGGWETQYFGPGTRLLVL.

The chain recombines TRBV6-6 with TRBJ1-2; D perhaps matches TRBD1 (5 bases). The CDR3 has 12 residues. The germline gives CDR1 MNHNY, CDR2 SVGAGI (reference sequence). Trimming shortened V by 6 bases and J by 3 bases, and 8 bases separated the two germline ends. CDR3 loop: CASSLRDYGYTF. CDR3 bases: TGTGCCAGCAGCCTCAGGGACTATGGCTACACCTTC.

Many counts were recorded for this clone. The rearrangement joins TRBV6-5 to TRBJ1-3; D not certain. The CDR3 runs 14 residues. Germline lookup yields CDR1 MNHEY and CDR2 SVGAGI. The V gene lost 7 bases and the J gene lost 2 bases, with 12 bases spanning the gap. CDR3 DNA sequence: TGTGCCAGCACCAACGGGGTAACTGGAAACACCATATATTTT. It specifies CASTNGVTGNTIYF.

The chain is built from TRBV6-5 and TRBJ1-1; the D gene is possibly TRBD1 (6 bases). Germline V gives CDR1 MNHEY, CDR2 SVGAGI. The V end was cut by 5 bases, the J end by 0 bases, with 13 bases between. The CDR3 spans 15 residues. DNA for the CDR3: TGTGCCAGCAGTCTAGGACAGTTTCTGAACACTGAAGCTTTCTTT. As protein: CASSLGQFLNTEAFF.

The chain has TRBV5-4 and TRBJ2-4; D is possibly TRBD2 (6 bases). The V and J ends lost 2 bases and 0 bases respectively, with 9 bases between them. This CDR3 region has 15 residues. From germline, CDR1 is SGHNT and CDR2 YYREEE (reference sequence). CDR3: CASSLGTLAKNIQYF. In nucleotides, the CDR3 is TGTGCCAGCAGCTTAGGGACTCTAGCCAAAAACATTCAGTACTTC.

This rearrangement joins TRBV6-1 to TRBJ2-5; D might be TRBD2 (6 bases). The CDR3 sequence is 13 residues long. Trimming stripped 3 bases from V and 3 bases from J, with 8 bases between. Germline assignment: CDR1 MNHNS and CDR2 SASEGT. CDR3 in amino acids: CASSEPSEETQYF. The DNA of the CDR3 is TGTGCCAGCAGTGAGCCTAGCGAAGAGACCCAGTACTTC.

This clone was seen just once. V is TRBV11-2 and J is TRBJ1-1; TRBD1 matches at 8 bases. The CDR3 loop spans 17 amino acids. Germline-derived CDR1 and CDR2 are SGHAT and FQNNGV. J was trimmed by 1 base and V by 5 bases; bases with no gene match: 12. CDR3 residues: CASSPLRGPIENTEAFF. The CDR3 bases are TGTGCCAGCAGCCCCCTCAGGGGGCCCATAGAGAACACTGAAGCTTTCTTT.

The chain uses TRBV28 and TRBJ1-5; D not certain. The CDR3 has 13 residues. Trimming took 4 bases from V and 2 from J, leaving 6 bases between them. The germline CDR1 and CDR2 sequences are MDHEN and SYDVKM. The CDR3 here is CASSSLGNQPQHF. The CDR3 DNA reads as TGTGCCAGCAGTTCCTTAGGCAATCAGCCCCAGCATTTT.

The CDR3 bases are TGTGCCAGCGTCGGCGGCACCGGGGAGCTGTTTTTT. As protein: CASVGGTGELFF. The chain joins TRBV28 to TRBJ2-2; D remains ambiguous. The CDR3 sequence is 12 residues long. Per the germline V gene, CDR1 is MDHEN and CDR2 is SYDVKM. Trimming took off 8 bases at V and 4 bases at J, with 8 bases between the two ends.

The chain joins TRBV27 to TRBJ1-1; 7 bases align to TRBD1. The CDR3 runs 13 residues. Germline V CDR1 and CDR2: MNHEY, SMNVEV (reference sequence). V shed 6 bases and J 6 bases; nucleotides not matched to a gene: 7. This CDR3 reads CASRETGWPEAFF. The CDR3 nucleotides read TGTGCCAGCAGGGAGACAGGGTGGCCTGAAGCTTTCTTT.